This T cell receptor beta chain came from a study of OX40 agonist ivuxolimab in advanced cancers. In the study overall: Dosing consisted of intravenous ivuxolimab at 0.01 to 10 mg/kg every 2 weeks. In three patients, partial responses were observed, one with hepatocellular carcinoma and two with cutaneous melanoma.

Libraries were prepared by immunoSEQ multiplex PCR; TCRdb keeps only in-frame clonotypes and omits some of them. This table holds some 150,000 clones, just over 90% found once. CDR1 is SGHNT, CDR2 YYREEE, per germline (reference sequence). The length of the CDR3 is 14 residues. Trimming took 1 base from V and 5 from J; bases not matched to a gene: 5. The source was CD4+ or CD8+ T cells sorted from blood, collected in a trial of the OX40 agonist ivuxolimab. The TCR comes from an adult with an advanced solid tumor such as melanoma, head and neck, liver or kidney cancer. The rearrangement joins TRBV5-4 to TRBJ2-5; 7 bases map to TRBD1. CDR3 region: CASSLSGRGETQYF. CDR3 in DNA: TGTGCCAGCAGCTTGTCGGGCAGGGGGGAGACCCAGTACTTC.